This T cell receptor beta chain was retrieved from a study of cytomegalovirus exposure and HLA in healthy donors (dated by TCRdb to the late 2010s). Regarding the complete study: An earlier analysis of roughly 570 of the donors reported 276 Gb of sequence data and around 110 million unique TCR beta sequences obtained from roughly 170 million T cells. Around 330 gigabases of sequencing data and around 85 million unique TCR sequences made up an early release that covered about 640 HLA-typed donors. Of the 398 genotyped donors, approximately 83% fell in the genetic ancestry cluster associated with self-reported Caucasian donors. The study aimed to test whether cataloging public T cell receptors could reveal signatures of past pathogen exposure. The study profiled the T cell repertoires of 550 to 700 subjects by immunosequencing and related them to cytomegalovirus serostatus. Along with the approximately 600-subject first cohort, a separate validation cohort of approximately 110 different subjects was used. To predict cytomegalovirus infection status, the study combined high-throughput TCR immunosequencing, statistical association of individual TCRs with disease status, and machine learning. In a later analysis, previously published TCR beta repertoires from several hundred donors were re-analyzed and high-resolution HLA genotyping was added so that TCR occurrence patterns could be studied. The later analysis used no new phenotypic data to find candidate immune exposures, relying instead on TCR beta sequences and their occurrence across donors. To decide whether each TCR beta V gene segment behaved as functional or pseudogenic, an earlier analysis of several hundred of the donors relied on high-throughput TCR beta sequencing. Donor age, sex, ethnicity and CMV serostatus were collected together with the repertoire data. A later genetic analysis used genome-wide SNP genotypes for about 60% of the roughly 700 donors, treating that subset as a discovery cohort. Every discovery cohort repertoire had been produced on one sequencing platform. Class I and class II HLA loci were covered by the typing at four-digit resolution. Typing coverage varied by locus: roughly 629-630 donors for A, B, C, DRB1 and DQB1; 522 for DQA1; approximately 570 for DPA1; around 490 for DPB1. Because of strong linkage in the cohort, roughly five DR-DQ haplotypes were treated as single units for association and clustering. On average, about 240,000 unique TCR beta nucleotide sequences were sequenced per donor among more than 350 genotyped donors of the cohort, with around 19% of those sequences being non-productive. General conclusions and limits of the study: At a false discovery rate of 0.05, a later analysis linked 16,951 TCR beta sequences to specific HLA alleles. In the study, around 150 TCR beta chains were listed as associated with cytomegalovirus. Because some donors lacked HLA typing at each locus, the association tests relied only on the typed subset. According to a later analysis, parvovirus B19, influenza, CMV and Epstein-Barr virus appeared linked to several top co-occurrence clusters. Broadly in line with IMGT annotations, most TCR beta V segments showed up in productive rearrangements about 87% or about 30% of the time in an earlier analysis of a few hundred of the donors. A later analysis found that most CMV-associated TCR beta chains appeared HLA-restricted, with HLA associations seemingly driven largely by CMV exposure. For the cohort, immune exposure information was limited to CMV serostatus. A further reported finding was that TCR beta sequences accurately predicted the HLA-A and HLA-B alleles for most subjects in the first cohort. The classifier was reported to diagnose cytomegalovirus status with high specificity and sensitivity in both the original cohort and the validation cohort. Presence/absence analyses assumed roughly uniform sequencing depth across donors, an assumption that may not hold. Only TCR beta chains were sequenced in this cohort, and the absence of alpha or paired-chain data limited detectable features. Some IMGT-functional V segments, including TRBV6-2 and TRBV6-3, could not be distinguished by the 87-base-pair reads and were therefore excluded. Because counts were too low, seventeen rarely observed V segments, including chromosome 9 orphons, were excluded from the earlier analysis of some 540 of the donors. Linkage disequilibrium might explain the correlated functional status among segregating V segments, but an unknown experimental factor could not be excluded. Most TCR sequences were seen in very few donors, while some public TCRs were found in many individuals. In a later genetic analysis, a missense DCLRE1C variant was associated with V-gene and J-gene trimming of TCR beta chains, and the association was replicated in an independent cohort. It was suggested by the authors that the approach could potentially be generalized to other disease states and immunological phenotypes. A later analysis found that HLA-associated TCR beta chains were more clonally expanded and had lower generation probabilities than equally common non-associated chains. In a later analysis, TCR association rates were found to vary across HLA loci, with the most associated TCRs seen for DRB1 alleles and the fewest for HLA-C alleles. In vitro tests confirmed that three of the cytomegalovirus-associated TCR beta chains recognize cytomegalovirus antigens. According to a later genetic analysis, donors in an Asian-associated ancestry cluster had fewer N-insertions in productive TCRs than the approximately 700-donor mean. Assigning TCR associations to individual alleles was difficult when HLA alleles, especially DR and DQ, strongly co-occurred. A cluster of highly shared sequence variants was judged likely to be a technical artifact of the sequencing pipeline.

For CDR1 and CDR2, the germline V gene lists MNHNS and SASEGT. The CDR3 holds 14 amino acids from the cysteine to the phenylalanine. Only the CDR3 DNA stays, 42 bases, in frame from base 1. V is cut by 0 bases and J by 4 bases, and the space between the germline ends is 9 bases. Libraries were prepared through the immunoSEQ multiplex PCR assay. A mixture of 60 forward primers for TCR Vbeta segments and 13 reverse primers for TCR Jbeta segments was used in the multiplex PCR. The CDR3 region of rearranged TCR beta genes was amplified from genomic DNA by a multiplex PCR assay. The amplified TCR beta libraries were sequenced on the Illumina HiSeq System as 87-base-pair reads. The paper's processing steps were these. In a later analysis, roughly 80 million unique TCR beta chains were counted across the approximately 640 repertoires, and some 10 million of these chains were shared by at least two donors. To remove PCR and sequencing errors, raw reads were error-corrected and collapsed into unique sequences using a nearest-neighbor algorithm that merged closely related sequences. CDR3 sequences were aligned to IMGT reference sequences to assign V, D and J gene segments. For a sequence to be retained, a match of at least six nucleotides was required to both a V gene segment and a J gene segment. A rearrangement counted as productive if the CDR3 had no stop codons and remained in frame with V and J, and every other rearrangement counted as non-productive. CDR3 was defined according to IMGT convention as the region running from the second conserved V-encoded cysteine to the conserved J-encoded phenylalanine. The earlier analysis of about 610 of the donors excluded any sequence lacking an unambiguous match to a single V gene segment. In an earlier analysis of more than 500 of the donors, a V segment was called functional when productive rearrangements were above 56.7%, and segregating when the standard deviation between donors exceeded 5%. A statistical classification framework was developed to diagnose cytomegalovirus status using the catalog of TCR beta chain sequences. V and J gene assignment, in a later analysis, came from comparing TCR nucleotide sequences with IMGT/GENE-DB human TR gene sequences. Using the TCRdist pipeline, a later analysis assigned CDR3 sequences along with most-parsimonious VDJ recombination scenarios. A later analysis defined each TCR beta chain by its CDR3 amino acid sequence plus V-gene family, and excluded reads lacking a unique V-gene family. A later analysis removed 592 highly shared, low-generation-probability nucleotide sequences to deal with suspected cross-contamination and a sequencing artifact. In a later analysis, a clonal expansion index was calculated for each public chain from normalized within-repertoire ranks of inferred template counts. In a later analysis, generation probabilities were computed using a VDJ recombination model fitted to out-of-frame rearrangements, and the results were checked against IGoR. Hypergeometric tests were used in a later analysis to score TCR-TCR, TCR-HLA and TCR-CMV co-occurrence, with a repertoire-size bias correction applied to the TCR pairs. A later analysis estimated false discovery rates by permuting HLA or CMV assignments 20 times. In a later analysis, co-occurring TCRs were grouped with DBSCAN, and TCRdist sequence similarity was added when clustering was performed within HLA-allele-positive subsets. Co-occurrence clustering excluded repertoires with fewer than 30,000 or more than 120,000 public chains, plus five with anomalous nucleotide sharing. Not all clones reach the TCRdb copy of this immuneACCESS table, which keeps in-frame sequences only. Checked studies attribute under half of the gap to unresolved V genes and leave the rest unexplained. V and J calls and clone size follow that table, whereas D and trimming were derived from the DNA. This sample gives around 130,000 clones in total; about three quarters of them show up just once. Jointly, the top ten make up over 2% of the sample.

This clone showed up just a few times. It has no known antigen specificity. No base qualities exist here, and no much larger clone lies one base off it. The cohort comprised more than 550 healthy bone marrow donors. Cohort members were all nominally healthy when sampled, although unrecorded immune exposures were likely present. The donor tested CMV seropositive and was one of the 289 seropositive cohort members. Each donor provided a peripheral blood sample, and peripheral blood mononuclear cells were used for TCR beta sequencing. Genomic DNA extraction from the blood cell samples was performed with the Qiagen DNeasy Blood Extraction Kit.

The rearranged segments are TRBV6-1 and TRBJ1-2, with no reliable assignment of the D segment. The TCR comes from a woman between 55 and 75 years old in good health and CMV-seropositive. The source material was PBMCs. CDR3 region: CASSEAQTAYGYTF. In nucleotides, the sequence is TGTGCCAGCAGTGAAGCGCAAACAGCCTATGGCTACACCTTC.